This TCR beta chain comes out of a study of shared clonotypes between healthy human individuals. At the level of the study: Plates per donor: three CD4 naive, three CD4 memory, two CD8 naive, one CD8 memory.

Naive CD8 cells comprised CD45RO-negative, CCR7-positively selected cells, excluding terminally differentiated effector memory CD45RA+ cells. Healthy HIV-negative adults without recent acute infections or vaccinations served as donors. Among the donors, all were Caucasian adults who lived in Nashville, Tennessee. Trimming removed 3 bases from V and 7 bases from J; junction bases left unmatched: 11. The CDR3 runs to 18 residues. Per the germline V gene, CDR1 is SEHNR and CDR2 is FQNEAQ (reference sequence). The table came from immunoSEQ multiplex PCR; TCRdb's copy has only in-frame clones and leaves some out. The sample carries about 2 million clones, less than 95% recorded once. General study results and limits: In this cohort, only blood was sampled, and tissue repertoires likely differ.

Points on this clone: Its antigen is currently unknown.

The clonotype was recovered from a man between 18 and 29 years old in good health. Sample: naive CD8+ T cells sorted from blood. The chain carries TRBV7-9 and TRBJ2-1; 14 nucleotides align to TRBD2. CDR3 DNA sequence: TGTGCCAGCAGCTTGGGCTACGGACTAGCGGGAGGCTGGAATGAGCAGTTCTTC. As protein: CASSLGYGLAGGWNEQFF.